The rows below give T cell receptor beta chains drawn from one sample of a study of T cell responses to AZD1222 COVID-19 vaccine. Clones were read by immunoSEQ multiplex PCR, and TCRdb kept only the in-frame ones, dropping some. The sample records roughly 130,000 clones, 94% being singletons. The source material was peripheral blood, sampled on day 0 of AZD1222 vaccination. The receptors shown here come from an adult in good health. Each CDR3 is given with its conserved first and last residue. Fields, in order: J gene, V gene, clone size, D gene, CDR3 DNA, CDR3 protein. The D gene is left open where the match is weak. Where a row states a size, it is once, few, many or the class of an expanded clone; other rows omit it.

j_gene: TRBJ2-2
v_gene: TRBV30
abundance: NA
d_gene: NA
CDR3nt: TGTGCCTGGAGTTGGGGGGCCGGGGAGCTGTTTTTT
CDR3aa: CAWSWGAGELFF

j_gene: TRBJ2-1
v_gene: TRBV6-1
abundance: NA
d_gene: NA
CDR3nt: TGTGCCAGCAGTGAAGTGGCAGAGCAGTTCTTC
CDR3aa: CASSEVAEQFF

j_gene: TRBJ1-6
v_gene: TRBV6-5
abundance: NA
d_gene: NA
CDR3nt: TGTGCCAGCGAAGTGGGGAATAATTCACCCCTCCACTTT
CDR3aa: CASEVGNNSPLHF

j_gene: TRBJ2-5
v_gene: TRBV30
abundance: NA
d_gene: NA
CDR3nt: TGTGCCTGGAGTGTTCAACTCCAAGAGACCCAGTACTTC
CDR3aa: CAWSVQLQETQYF

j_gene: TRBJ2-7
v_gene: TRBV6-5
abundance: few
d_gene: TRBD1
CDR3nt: TGTGCCAGCGCGGCGGGACAGGGGGGGTCCTACGAGCAGTACTTC
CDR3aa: CASAAGQGGSYEQYF

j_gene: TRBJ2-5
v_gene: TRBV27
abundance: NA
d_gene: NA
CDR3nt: TGTGCCAGCAGTTTATTCGCGCCCGGCCCTCTGGGAGGAGAGACCCAGTACTTC
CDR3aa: CASSLFAPGPLGGETQYF

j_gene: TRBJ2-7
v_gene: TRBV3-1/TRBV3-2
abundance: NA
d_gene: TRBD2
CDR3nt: TGTGCCAGCAGCCCTGGAGCGGGAGTTTCTTACGAGCAGTACTTC
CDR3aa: CASSPGAGVSYEQYF

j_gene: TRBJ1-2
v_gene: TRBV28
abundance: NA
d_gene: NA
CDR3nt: TGTGCCAGCAGAAAATTGGATCAGGGGATCGTCTATGGCTACACCTTC
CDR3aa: CASRKLDQGIVYGYTF

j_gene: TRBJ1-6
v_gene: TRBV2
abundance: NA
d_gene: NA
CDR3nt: TGTGCCAGCATAGGGGGTTCACCCCTCCACTTT
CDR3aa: CASIGGSPLHF

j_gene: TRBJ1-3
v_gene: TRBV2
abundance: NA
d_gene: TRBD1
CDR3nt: TGTGCCAGCACCACGACAGGGGTTGGAAACACCATATATTTT
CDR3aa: CASTTTGVGNTIYF

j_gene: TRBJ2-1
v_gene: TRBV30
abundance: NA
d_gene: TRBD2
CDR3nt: TGTGCCTGGAGCGGTACTAGCGGGACCTACAATGAGCAGTTCTTC
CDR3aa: CAWSGTSGTYNEQFF

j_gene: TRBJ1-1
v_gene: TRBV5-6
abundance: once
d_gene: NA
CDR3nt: TGTGCCAGCAGCTTGAGGACACAGAACACTGAAGCTTTCTTT
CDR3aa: CASSLRTQNTEAFF

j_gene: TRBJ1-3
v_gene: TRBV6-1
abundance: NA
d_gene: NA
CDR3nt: TGTGCCAGCAGTGAAAGTGGCCCCTCTGGAAACACCATATATTTT
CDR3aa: CASSESGPSGNTIYF

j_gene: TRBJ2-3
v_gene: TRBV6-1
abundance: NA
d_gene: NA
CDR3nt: TGTGCCAGCAGTGAATTGACAGATACGCAGTATTTT
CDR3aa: CASSELTDTQYF

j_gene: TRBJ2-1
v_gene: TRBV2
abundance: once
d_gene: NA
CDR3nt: TGTGCCAGCAGTGAAGGTTTTCGAGGCAATGAGCAGTTCTTC
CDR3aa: CASSEGFRGNEQFF

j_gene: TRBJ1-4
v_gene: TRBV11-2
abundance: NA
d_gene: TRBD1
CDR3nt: TGTGCCAGCAGCTTAGGGGGACAGGGTCTACGGAGGGTGTTTTTT
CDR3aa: CASSLGGQGLRRVFF

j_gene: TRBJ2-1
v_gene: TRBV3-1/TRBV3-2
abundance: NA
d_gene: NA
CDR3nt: TGTGCCAGCAGCCGACTAGCCTACAATGAGCAGTTCTTC
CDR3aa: CASSRLAYNEQFF

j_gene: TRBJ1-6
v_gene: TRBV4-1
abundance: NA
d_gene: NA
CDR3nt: TGCGCCAGCAGCCAAGAGTCAACCTTAAAGAATTCACCCCTCCACTTT
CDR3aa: CASSQESTLKNSPLHF

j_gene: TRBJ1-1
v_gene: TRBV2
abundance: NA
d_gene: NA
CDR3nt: TGTGCCAGCAGGCCACAGGGATCTGAAGCTTTCTTT
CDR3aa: CASRPQGSEAFF

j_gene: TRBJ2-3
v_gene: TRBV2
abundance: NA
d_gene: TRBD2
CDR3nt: TGTGCCAGCAGTCAAGGACTAGCGGGAGGGCCTTCAGATACGCAGTATTTT
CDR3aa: CASSQGLAGGPSDTQYF

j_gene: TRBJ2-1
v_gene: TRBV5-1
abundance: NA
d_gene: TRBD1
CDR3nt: TGCGCCACCAGCCTCGGGACAGGTTCCTACAATGAGCAGTTCTTC
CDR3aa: CATSLGTGSYNEQFF

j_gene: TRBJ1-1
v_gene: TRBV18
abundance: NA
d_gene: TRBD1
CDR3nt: TGTGCCAGCTCTGCGGACAGGCTGGACACTGAAGCTTTCTTT
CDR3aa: CASSADRLDTEAFF

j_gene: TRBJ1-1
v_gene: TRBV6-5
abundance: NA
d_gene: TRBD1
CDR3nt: TGTGCCAGCAGTTACGGACAGGGAGTGGTGAACACTGAAGCTTTCTTT
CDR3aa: CASSYGQGVVNTEAFF

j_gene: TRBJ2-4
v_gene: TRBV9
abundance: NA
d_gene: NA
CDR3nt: TGTGCCAGCAGCGCCCCCTTAGGGGGGAGGGCCGACATTCAGTACTTC
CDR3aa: CASSAPLGGRADIQYF

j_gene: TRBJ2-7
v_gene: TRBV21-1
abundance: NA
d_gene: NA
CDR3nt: TGTGCCAGCAGCAAAACGCCTAAGGCTTCCTACGAGCAGTACTTC
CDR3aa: CASSKTPKASYEQYF

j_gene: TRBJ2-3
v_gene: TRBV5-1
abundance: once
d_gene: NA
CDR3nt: TGCGCCAGCAGATGGGGGGATGGAGATACGCAGTATTTT
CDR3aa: CASRWGDGDTQYF

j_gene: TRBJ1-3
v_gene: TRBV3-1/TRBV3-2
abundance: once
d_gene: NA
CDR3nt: TGTGCCAGCAGCCCCCAAGGGAAAGCTGGAAACACCATATATTTT
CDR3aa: CASSPQGKAGNTIYF

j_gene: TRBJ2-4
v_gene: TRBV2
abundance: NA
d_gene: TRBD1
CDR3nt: TGTGCCAGCAGGCCGACAGGGACCCTAGCCAAAAACATTCAGTACTTC
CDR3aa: CASRPTGTLAKNIQYF

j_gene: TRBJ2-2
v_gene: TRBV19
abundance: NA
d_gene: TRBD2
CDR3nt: TGTGCCAGTAGTATGGGAGGGCACACCGGGGAGCTGTTTTTT
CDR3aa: CASSMGGHTGELFF

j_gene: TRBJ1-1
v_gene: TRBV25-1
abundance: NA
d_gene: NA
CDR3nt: TGTGCCAGCAGTGAATCTGATGTTTGGGCAGGAGACCGCACTGAAGCTTTCTTT
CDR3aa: CASSESDVWAGDRTEAFF

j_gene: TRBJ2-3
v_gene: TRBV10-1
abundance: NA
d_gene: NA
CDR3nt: TGCGCCACCGGGGAAGGGGATACAGATACGCAGTATTTT
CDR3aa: CATGEGDTDTQYF

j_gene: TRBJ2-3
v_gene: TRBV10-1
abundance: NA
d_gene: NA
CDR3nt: TGCGCCAGCAGTGAGTCCTCCTCTAGTGGAACGCAGTATTTT
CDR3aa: CASSESSSSGTQYF

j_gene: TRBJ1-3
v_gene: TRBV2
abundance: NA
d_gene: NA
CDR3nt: TGTGCCAGCAGTGAGGGCGGTGGAAACACCATATATTTT
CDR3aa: CASSEGGGNTIYF

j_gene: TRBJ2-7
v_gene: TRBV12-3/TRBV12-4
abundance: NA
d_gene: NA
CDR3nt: TGTGCCAGCAGTTTAATCCCCTACGAGCAGTACTTC
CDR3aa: CASSLIPYEQYF

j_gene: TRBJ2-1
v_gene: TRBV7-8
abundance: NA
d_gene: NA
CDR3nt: TGTGCCAGCAGCTTAGGAGCGTACTACAATGAGCAGTTCTTC
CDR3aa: CASSLGAYYNEQFF

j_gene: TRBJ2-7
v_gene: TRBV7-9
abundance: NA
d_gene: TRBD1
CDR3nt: TGTGCCAGCACCTCAGACAGGGGGAGTTCCTACGAGCAGTACTTC
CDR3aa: CASTSDRGSSYEQYF

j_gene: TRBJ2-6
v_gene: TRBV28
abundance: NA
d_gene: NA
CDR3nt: TGTGCCAGCAGTTTAGTCGCACCATCACCCGGGGCCAACGTCCTGACTTTC
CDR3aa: CASSLVAPSPGANVLTF

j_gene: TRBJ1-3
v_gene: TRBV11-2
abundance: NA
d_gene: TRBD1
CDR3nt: TGTGCCAGCAGCTTAGGGACAGGGGGTCCAAACACCATATATTTT
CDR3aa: CASSLGTGGPNTIYF

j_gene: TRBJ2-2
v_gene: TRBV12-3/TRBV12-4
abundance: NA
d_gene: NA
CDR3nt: TGTGCCAGCAGTTTTGGTTCAACCGGGGAGCTGTTTTTT
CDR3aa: CASSFGSTGELFF

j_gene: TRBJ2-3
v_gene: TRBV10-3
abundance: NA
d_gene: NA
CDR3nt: TGTGCCATCAGTGACCCGGGCTACACAGATACGCAGTATTTT
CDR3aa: CAISDPGYTDTQYF

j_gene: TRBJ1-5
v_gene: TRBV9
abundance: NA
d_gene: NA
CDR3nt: TGTGCCAGCAGCGTAGAGGCAGACAATCAGCCCCAGCATTTT
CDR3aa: CASSVEADNQPQHF

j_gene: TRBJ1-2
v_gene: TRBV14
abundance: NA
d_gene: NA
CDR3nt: TGTGCCAGCAGCCAGCTCTCGTCCGGGTATGGCTACACCTTC
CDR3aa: CASSQLSSGYGYTF

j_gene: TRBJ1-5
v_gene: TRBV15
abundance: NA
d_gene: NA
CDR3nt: TGTGCCACCAGCAGAAATACAGGGTGGGATCAGCCCCAGCATTTT
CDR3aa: CATSRNTGWDQPQHF

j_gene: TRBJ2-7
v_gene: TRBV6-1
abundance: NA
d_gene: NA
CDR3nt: TGTGCCAGCAGTGAACAACAGGGAGGTCCCTACGAGCAGTACTTC
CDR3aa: CASSEQQGGPYEQYF

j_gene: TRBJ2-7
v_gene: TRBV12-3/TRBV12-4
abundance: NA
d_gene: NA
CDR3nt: TGTGCCAGCAGTCGGGGCTACGAGCAGTACTTC
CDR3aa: CASSRGYEQYF

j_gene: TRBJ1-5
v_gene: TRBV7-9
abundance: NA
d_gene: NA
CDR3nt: TGTGCCAGCAGCAGTCAGTGGGTCAATCAGCCCCAGCATTTT
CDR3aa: CASSSQWVNQPQHF

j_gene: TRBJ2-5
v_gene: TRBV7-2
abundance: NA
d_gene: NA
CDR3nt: TGTGCCAGCAGCCGCGACCGTCAAGAGACCCAGTACTTC
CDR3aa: CASSRDRQETQYF

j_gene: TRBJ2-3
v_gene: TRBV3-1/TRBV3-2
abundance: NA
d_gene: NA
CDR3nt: TGTGCCAGCAGCCGCCCCTGGGATACGCAGTATTTT
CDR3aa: CASSRPWDTQYF

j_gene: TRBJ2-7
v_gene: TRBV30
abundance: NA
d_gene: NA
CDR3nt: TGTGCCTGGAGTGCTTATAACGAGCAGTACTTC
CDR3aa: CAWSAYNEQYF

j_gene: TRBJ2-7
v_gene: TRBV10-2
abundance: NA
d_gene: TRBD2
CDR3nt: TGCGCCAGCAGTGAGGTTTTAGGTACTAGCGGTATCTCCCGCTCCTACGAGCAGTACTTC
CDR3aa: CASSEVLGTSGISRSYEQYF

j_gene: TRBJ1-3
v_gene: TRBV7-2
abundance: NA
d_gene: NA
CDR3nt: TGTGCCAGCAGCTTTGGGCCCCTCTCTGGAAACACCATATATTTT
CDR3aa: CASSFGPLSGNTIYF

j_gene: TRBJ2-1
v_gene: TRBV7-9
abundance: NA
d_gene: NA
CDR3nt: TGTGCCAGCAGCCTTAGCGGAAACTACAATGAGCAGTTCTTC
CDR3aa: CASSLSGNYNEQFF

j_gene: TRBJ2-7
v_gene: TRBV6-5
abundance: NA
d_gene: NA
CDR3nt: TGTGCCAGCAGTTACTCGAGGGCCGGAGGCCTCTACGAGCAGTACTTC
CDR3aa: CASSYSRAGGLYEQYF

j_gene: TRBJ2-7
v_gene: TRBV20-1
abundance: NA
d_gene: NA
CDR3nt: TGCAGTGCTAGTGACGCTTACGAGCAGTACTTC
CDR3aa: CSASDAYEQYF

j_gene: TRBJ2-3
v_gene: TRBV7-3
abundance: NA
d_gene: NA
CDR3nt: TGTGCCAGTCAGCCGGGCGCTAGCACAGATACGCAGTATTTT
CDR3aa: CASQPGASTDTQYF